One sample yielded the 24 T cell receptor beta chains listed below, sequenced in a study of graft-versus-host responses after intestinal transplantation. Assay: immunoSEQ multiplex PCR; the TCRdb copy retains only in-frame clones and omits some. The sample records under 150,000 clones, 90% being singletons. Their target antigens are unknown. This material consisted of unstimulated CD4+ T cells sorted from spleen or lymph node cells, taken before intestinal transplant. These receptors originate from a human donor who received an intestinal transplant.

V gene TRBV2 combines with J gene TRBJ2-7; TRBD2 matches 11 bases. The V gene's germline CDR1 is SNHLY and CDR2 FYNNEI. This CDR3 has 15 residues. The V segment lost 6 bases and the J segment 2 bases; nucleotides outside the gene matches: 6. CDR3 sequence (DNA): TGTGCCAGCAGCGGAGGACTAGCGGGTGCCTACGAGCAGTACTTC. It encodes CASSGGLAGAYEQYF.

The chain joins TRBV7-2 to TRBJ2-1; no firm D call. The CDR3 runs to 13 residues. Trimming left V 0 bases short and J 4 bases short, with 4 bases between. In germline, CDR1 is SGHTA, CDR2 FQGNSA. CDR3 region: CASSLAQYNEQFF. The DNA for the CDR3 is TGTGCCAGCAGCTTAGCACAGTACAATGAGCAGTTCTTC.

This chain uses TRBV6-6 with TRBJ1-4; D uncertain. This CDR3 is 13 amino acids long. Germline CDR1 is MNHNY and CDR2 is SVGAGI (reference sequence). V was trimmed by 7 bases and J by 6 bases, leaving 12 bases between them. The CDR3: CASTPAGDEKLFF. As DNA, the CDR3 is TGTGCCAGCACGCCGGCCGGAGATGAAAAACTGTTTTTT.

CDR3 nucleotide sequence: TGCAGTGCTATTGGGGAGGGACCCCAGCATTTT. It is translated as CSAIGEGPQHF. This chain uses TRBV20-1 with TRBJ1-5, with no clear D. The germline CDR1 and CDR2 sequences are DFQATT and SNEGSKA (reference sequence). With 4 bases removed from V and 10 bases from J, the gap between germline ends came to 11 bases. This CDR3 is 11 amino acids long.

The chain links TRBV2 to TRBJ2-3, with D maybe TRBD1 (5 bases). Germline CDR1 is SNHLY and CDR2 is FYNNEI. V was shortened by 5 bases and J by 2 bases, with 11 bases between the two germline ends. This CDR3 region has 14 residues. As DNA, the CDR3 is TGTGCCAGCAGTCGTCGACAGATCACAGATACGCAGTATTTT. Translated: CASSRRQITDTQYF.

The chain has TRBV7-9 and TRBJ1-2; D unresolved. Trimming took off 1 base at V and 7 bases at J, with 22 bases between the two ends. Germline V gene sequence: CDR1 SEHNR, CDR2 FQNEAQ (reference sequence). This CDR3 has 17 amino acids. The CDR3: CASSLVLVPPSAIGYTF. Written as DNA, the CDR3 is TGTGCCAGCAGCTTAGTTTTAGTCCCGCCCAGCGCCATTGGCTACACCTTC.

The chain uses TRBV5-1 and TRBJ2-4, with a weak D call TRBD1 (6 bases). Trimming left V 4 bases short and J 7 bases short, with 12 bases between. The CDR3 contains 13 residues. Germline lookup yields CDR1 SGHRS and CDR2 YFSETQ. The CDR3 bases are TGCGCCAGCAGCGCCGGACAGAGGAACATTCAGTACTTC. Translated, it gives CASSAGQRNIQYF.

V is TRBV7-6 and J is TRBJ1-5; the D is unclear. V was cut by 7 bases and J by 11 bases, with 12 bases left in between. The CDR3 length is 11 residues. In germline, CDR1 is SGHVS, CDR2 FNYEAQ. The CDR3 loop reads CASTSWESQHF. The CDR3 DNA sequence: TGTGCCAGCACCTCCTGGGAGTCCCAGCATTTT.

In its sample, this clone was seen once. The chain uses TRBV7-9 and TRBJ2-7, with TRBD1 as a possible D gene (5 bases). V lost 5 bases to trimming and J lost 2 bases, with 13 bases between them. This CDR3 comprises 14 residues. Germline CDR1 is SEHNR and CDR2 is FQNEAQ (reference sequence). CDR3 loop: CASSLRQSPYEQYF. Written as DNA, the CDR3 is TGTGCCAGCAGCCTCAGACAGAGCCCCTACGAGCAGTACTTC.

Remarks on this clone: In the same sample, other DNA sequences code for this CDR3. The rearrangement joins TRBV30 to TRBJ2-1; D is unresolved. The CDR3 is 13 amino acids. From germline, CDR1 is GTSNPN and CDR2 SVGIG (reference sequence). Trimming shortened V by 1 base and J by 0 bases, and 4 bases separated the two germline ends. The DNA for the CDR3 is TGTGCCTGGAGTGGGAGCTCCTACAATGAGCAGTTCTTC. Protein sequence: CAWSGSSYNEQFF. Full variable domain (missing parts from reference TRBV30 and TRBJ2-1): SQTIHQWPATLVQPVGSPLSLECTVEGTSNPNLYWYRQAAGRGLQLLFYSVGIGQISSEVPQNLSASRPQDRQFILSSKKLLLSDSGFYLCAWSGSSYNEQFFGPGTRLTVL.

This rearrangement joins TRBV5-1 to TRBJ1-2, with D possibly being TRBD1 (5 bases). Trimming took off 0 bases at V and 1 base at J, with 13 bases between the two ends. The germline V gene has CDR1 SGHRS and CDR2 YFSETQ. CDR3 length: 16 amino acids. CDR3 region: CASSLAPGILNYGYTF. In DNA, the CDR3 is TGCGCCAGCAGCTTGGCCCCAGGGATCCTTAACTATGGCTACACCTTC.

This chain links TRBV7-2 with TRBJ1-1, with 10 bases lining up with TRBD1. The V and J ends lost 4 bases and 5 bases, in that order; junction bases with no gene match: 7. In germline, CDR1 is SGHTA, CDR2 FQGNSA. The length of the CDR3 is 15 residues. CDR3 nucleotides: TGTGCCAGCAGCTCGGGCGGGACAGGGGTTACTGAAGCTTTCTTT. As protein: CASSSGGTGVTEAFF. The full variable domain, its missing parts supplied by reference TRBV7-2 and TRBJ1-1, is GAGVSQSPSNKVTEKGKDVELRCDPISGHTALYWYRQSLGQGLEFLIYFQGNSAPDKSGLPSDRFSAERTGGSVSTLTIQRTQQEDSAVYLCASSSGGTGVTEAFFGQGTRLTVV.

The CDR3 region is CASSPGQGWSGYTF. CDR3 in DNA: TGTGCCAGCAGCCCCGGACAGGGGTGGTCTGGCTACACCTTC. The V gene is TRBV7-9, the J gene TRBJ1-2, with 9 bases identical to TRBD1. The CDR3 has 14 residues. Germline V CDR1 and CDR2: SEHNR, FQNEAQ (reference sequence). V was clipped by 5 bases and J by 7 bases; unmatched bases: 8.

The V gene is TRBV11-2, the J gene TRBJ2-2, with TRBD1 matching over 7 bases. CDR1 SGHAT and CDR2 FQNNGV come from the germline V gene. The CDR3 length is 15 residues. V dropped 6 bases and J dropped 5; count of bases not matched to a gene: 9. CDR3 amino acids: CASRLQGSNTGELFF. The CDR3 nucleotides are TGTGCCAGCAGATTACAGGGGAGTAATACCGGGGAGCTGTTTTTT.

This clone was recorded once. The rearrangement uses TRBV6-1 and TRBJ2-1; D might be TRBD2 (6 bases). This CDR3 is built from 15 residues. Per the germline V gene, CDR1 is MNHNS and CDR2 is SASEGT. V dropped 3 bases and J dropped 0 bases, with 9 bases sitting between them. In DNA form, the CDR3 reads TGTGCCAGCAGTGAGGGACTCCTCTCCTACAATGAGCAGTTCTTC. Translation gives CASSEGLLSYNEQFF.

The chain is built from TRBV4-1 and TRBJ1-1; D gene ambiguous. V lost 3 bases and J lost 4, with 15 bases in between. This CDR3 region has 15 residues. From germline, CDR1 is MGHRA and CDR2 YSYEKL. CDR3 in amino acids: CASSQAWGVGTEAFF. The CDR3 DNA reads as TGCGCCAGCAGCCAGGCTTGGGGAGTAGGCACTGAAGCTTTCTTT.

J is TRBJ2-5 and V is TRBV5-1, with D possibly being TRBD1 (5 bases). The germline V and J ends were trimmed by 4 bases and 5 bases, with 15 bases remaining between them. The germline CDR1 and CDR2 sequences are SGHRS and YFSETQ. The CDR3 spans 14 residues. This chain's CDR3 is CASSPSGAIETQYF. The CDR3 DNA follows: TGCGCCAGCAGCCCGAGTGGGGCGATTGAGACCCAGTACTTC.

This chain uses TRBV7-6 with TRBJ1-2; 8 bases map to TRBD1. V shed 5 bases, J shed 4 bases, and the junction held 3 bases outside the gene matches. The CDR3 consists of 13 residues. In germline, CDR1 is SGHVS, CDR2 FNYEAQ. In nucleotides, the CDR3 is TGTGCCAGCAGCCAAGGGACAGGCTATGGCTACACCTTC. Its protein product is CASSQGTGYGYTF.

The chain links TRBV9 to TRBJ2-5; 8 bases map to TRBD1. Unmatched junction bases numbered 7, after V lost 3 bases and J lost 3 bases. Germline V gene sequence: CDR1 SGDLS, CDR2 YYNGEE. The CDR3 is 15 amino acids. The CDR3 protein is CASSAAETGEETQYF. The DNA for the CDR3 is TGTGCCAGCAGCGCCGCTGAGACAGGGGAAGAGACCCAGTACTTC.

A single count supports this clone. This chain joins TRBV5-1 and TRBJ2-7, with 7 bases fitting TRBD2. Trimming removed 4 bases from V and 1 base from J; junction bases left unmatched: 8. The CDR3 has 15 amino acids. Germline CDR1 SGHRS, CDR2 YFSETQ. CDR3 sequence: CASSRWVAGSYEQYF. The CDR3 DNA follows: TGCGCCAGCAGCCGTTGGGTAGCGGGTTCCTACGAGCAGTACTTC.

Concerning this clone: One end of the junction does not line up with germline, which may come from a read error. Different DNA sequences within this sample yield the same CDR3. The chain combines TRBV5-4 with TRBJ2-4, with 8 bases lining up with TRBD1. This CDR3 is built from 17 residues. The V gene's germline CDR1 is SGHNT and CDR2 YYREEE (reference sequence). The DNA of the CDR3 is TGTGCCAGCAGCTTGGCTGGGACAGGCCTAGCCAAAAACATCCAGTACTTC. It encodes CASSLAGTGLAKNIQYF.

The J gene is TRBJ1-1, the V gene TRBV11-2; D is perhaps TRBD1 (5 bases). CDR3 length: 13 residues. Trimming took off 4 bases at V and 4 bases at J, with 10 bases between the two ends. CDR1 and CDR2 from the germline V gene are SGHAT and FQNNGV. The CDR3 DNA follows: TGTGCCAGCAGCTCTAGGGGAGGCACTGAAGCTTTCTTT. As protein: CASSSRGGTEAFF.

This chain connects TRBV19 to TRBJ1-2, with D maybe TRBD1 (6 bases). This CDR3 contains 12 residues. V lost 3 bases and J lost 8, with 10 bases in between. From germline, CDR1 is LNHDA and CDR2 SQIVND (reference sequence). The CDR3 DNA reads TGTGCCAGTAGTATCAGGGGAGGGGGCTACACCTTC. Translating it yields CASSIRGGGYTF.

The genes are TRBV30 and TRBJ1-1; no clear D. V was pared by 0 bases and J by 5 bases, with 7 bases between. The CDR3 is 12 residues long. Germline V CDR1 and CDR2: GTSNPN, SVGIG (reference sequence). CDR3 sequence reads: CAWSVYETEAFF. The CDR3 DNA reads TGTGCCTGGAGTGTGTACGAGACTGAAGCTTTCTTT.